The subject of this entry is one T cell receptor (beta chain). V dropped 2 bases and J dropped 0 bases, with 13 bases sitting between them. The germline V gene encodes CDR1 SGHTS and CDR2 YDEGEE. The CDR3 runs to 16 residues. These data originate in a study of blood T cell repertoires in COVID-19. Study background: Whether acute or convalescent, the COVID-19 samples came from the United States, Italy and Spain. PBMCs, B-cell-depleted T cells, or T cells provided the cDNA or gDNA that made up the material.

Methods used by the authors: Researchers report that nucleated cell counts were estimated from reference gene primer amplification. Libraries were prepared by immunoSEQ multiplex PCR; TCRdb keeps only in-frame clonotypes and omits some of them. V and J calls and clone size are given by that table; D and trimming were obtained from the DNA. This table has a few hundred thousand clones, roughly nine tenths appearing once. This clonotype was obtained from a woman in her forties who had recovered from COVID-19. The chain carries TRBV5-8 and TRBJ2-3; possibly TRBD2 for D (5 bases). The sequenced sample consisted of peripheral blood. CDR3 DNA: TGTGCCAGCAGCTTAACTAGTGAGACTAGCACAGATACGCAGTATTTT. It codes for CASSLTSETSTDTQYF.